The clone carrying this T cell receptor beta chain was recorded only once. The entry originates in a study of blood T cell repertoires in COVID-19. V was clipped by 2 bases and J by 5 bases; unmatched bases: 2. Germline CDR1 LGHNA, CDR2 YSLEER. This CDR3 has 15 residues. Sequencing used immunoSEQ multiplex PCR; TCRdb keeps in-frame clones, though not all of them. The sample has 200,000 or so clones; 84% are singletons. The chain employs TRBV4-3 and TRBJ2-2; 10 bases are a match to TRBD1. Sample: peripheral blood. The source is a man between 35 and 55 years old who had recovered from COVID-19. The CDR3 sequence: CASSQRTGGTGELFF. DNA for the CDR3: TGCGCCAGCAGCCAAAGGACAGGGGGTACCGGGGAGCTGTTTTTT.